These 10 T cell receptor beta chains were all obtained from the same sample, sequenced in a study of shared clonotypes between healthy human individuals (dated by TCRdb to between 2020 and 2021). Libraries were built with the immunoSEQ multiplex PCR assay. The source is immuneACCESS, and TCRdb retained only in-frame sequences with V and J called. Part of the clones is not carried over; for the studies checked, unresolved V genes explain less than half of this, and the remainder is unexplained. In all, the sample holds about 680,000 clones, and about 90% of those were seen once. The ten largest clones capture roughly 24% of the sample. CD8 naive samples consisted of CD45RO-negative cells that were positively selected for CCR7, yielding a CD45RA+CCR7+ population without TemRA cells. Sequenced: naive CD8+ T cells sorted from blood. Interpreted using the paper, the cell subset or site label stands for: CD45RA+CCR7+. These receptors were obtained from a man aged 25 to 40 in good health.

The CDR3 DNA sequence: TGCGCCAGCAGCCAAGATCCTAACGGGCTAGTCCTAGGAGAGACCCAGTACTTC. Translation gives CASSQDPNGLVLGETQYF. The rearrangement joins TRBV4-1 to TRBJ2-5; D unresolved. Germline lookup yields CDR1 MGHRA and CDR2 YSYEKL. V was clipped by 0 bases and J by 4 bases, with 21 bases between them. CDR3 length: 18 amino acids.

The J gene is TRBJ2-1, the V gene TRBV7-2; 10 nucleotides agree with TRBD1. The CDR3 loop spans 19 amino acids. Germline CDR1 and CDR2: SGHTA and FQGNSA. V gave up 3 bases and J gave up 4 bases; unmatched junction bases: 15. The CDR3, as DNA: TGTGCCAGCAGCTTCCCCGGGACAGGGGTCTTTGCAGAATACAATGAGCAGTTCTTC. Its protein is CASSFPGTGVFAEYNEQFF.

This rearrangement joins TRBV28 to TRBJ2-2; maybe TRBD1 (5 bases). CDR3 length equals 16 residues. Germline V lookup: CDR1 MDHEN, CDR2 SYDVKM. Trimming cost V 7 bases and J 3 bases, with 18 bases left between them. The CDR3 DNA reads as TGTGCCAGCACTTCATCAGGGATGGGGTACACCGGGGAGCTGTTTTTT. This encodes CASTSSGMGYTGELFF. Filled out from reference TRBV28 and TRBJ2-2, the complete variable domain reads DVKVTQSSRYLVKRTGEKVFLECVQDMDHENMFWYRQDPGLGLRLIYFSYDVKMKEKGDIPEGYSVSREKKERFSLILESASTNQTSMYLCASTSSGMGYTGELFFGEGSRLTVL.

V and J are TRBV9 and TRBJ2-3; TRBD1 might be the D (5 bases). The CDR3 extends over 16 amino acids. The V gene's germline CDR1 is SGDLS and CDR2 YYNGEE. V lost 0 bases and J lost 3, with 14 bases in between. CDR3 residues: CASSVGNQGFTDTQYF. The CDR3 DNA is TGTGCCAGCAGCGTAGGGAACCAGGGCTTTACAGATACGCAGTATTTT.

This rearrangement joins TRBV7-9 to TRBJ1-2; maybe TRBD1 (5 bases). Trimming removed 2 bases at V and 8 bases at J, with 12 bases between. Germline loops: CDR1 SEHNR, CDR2 FQNEAQ (reference sequence). This CDR3 is 13 amino acids long. The CDR3 bases are TGTGCCAGCAGCTTAATCCGGGACTTGGGCTACACCTTC. Translation gives CASSLIRDLGYTF.

This chain connects TRBV7-9 to TRBJ1-1, with D possibly TRBD1 on 6 matching bases. CDR1 and CDR2 (germline): SEHNR, FQNEAQ (reference sequence). The CDR3 contains 15 residues. The V and J ends lost 5 bases and 6 bases respectively, with 19 bases between them. The CDR3 protein is CASSLRGGNSPEAFF. The CDR3 nucleotides are TGTGCCAGCAGCCTCAGAGGGGGTAATAGCCCTGAAGCTTTCTTT.

J is TRBJ1-1 and V is TRBV13, with 9 bases matching TRBD1. The CDR3 loop spans 15 amino acids. CDR1 PRHDT and CDR2 FYEKMQ come from the germline V gene (reference sequence). The V and J ends lost 5 bases and 4 bases, in that order; junction bases with no gene match: 8. The CDR3 region is CASSADRGGSTEAFF. The DNA of the CDR3 is TGTGCCAGCAGCGCCGACAGGGGGGGTTCCACTGAAGCTTTCTTT.

This clone was observed a few times. Other DNA sequences in the sample encode the same CDR3. This sequence joins TRBV27 and TRBJ2-7, with D perhaps matching TRBD1 (5 bases). V was cut by 2 bases and J by 3 bases, with 8 bases left in between. Germline-derived CDR1 and CDR2 are MNHEY and SMNVEV (reference sequence). This CDR3 has 13 residues. For the CDR3, the DNA is TGTGCCAGCAGTTTAAGGGGCTACTACGAGCAGTACTTC. Encoded protein: CASSLRGYYEQYF.

This clone was picked up one time. The chain uses TRBV4-3 and TRBJ1-1; possibly TRBD1 for D (6 bases). Germline V gene lookup returns CDR1 LGHNA and CDR2 YSLEER. V shed 0 bases and J shed 5 bases, with 16 bases lying between them. CDR3 length: 16 residues. This chain's CDR3 is CASSQDRGTLYTEAFF. DNA for the CDR3: TGCGCCAGCAGCCAAGATCGAGGGACACTTTATACTGAAGCTTTCTTT.

The chain links TRBV27 to TRBJ2-1; 7 bases match TRBD1. CDR1 and CDR2 (germline): MNHEY, SMNVEV (reference sequence). This CDR3 has 14 amino acids. V lost 7 bases, J lost 6 bases, and 9 bases stayed unmatched. The CDR3 spells CASTNGQAGNEQFF. Written as DNA, the CDR3 is TGTGCCAGCACAAACGGACAGGCGGGCAATGAGCAGTTCTTC.